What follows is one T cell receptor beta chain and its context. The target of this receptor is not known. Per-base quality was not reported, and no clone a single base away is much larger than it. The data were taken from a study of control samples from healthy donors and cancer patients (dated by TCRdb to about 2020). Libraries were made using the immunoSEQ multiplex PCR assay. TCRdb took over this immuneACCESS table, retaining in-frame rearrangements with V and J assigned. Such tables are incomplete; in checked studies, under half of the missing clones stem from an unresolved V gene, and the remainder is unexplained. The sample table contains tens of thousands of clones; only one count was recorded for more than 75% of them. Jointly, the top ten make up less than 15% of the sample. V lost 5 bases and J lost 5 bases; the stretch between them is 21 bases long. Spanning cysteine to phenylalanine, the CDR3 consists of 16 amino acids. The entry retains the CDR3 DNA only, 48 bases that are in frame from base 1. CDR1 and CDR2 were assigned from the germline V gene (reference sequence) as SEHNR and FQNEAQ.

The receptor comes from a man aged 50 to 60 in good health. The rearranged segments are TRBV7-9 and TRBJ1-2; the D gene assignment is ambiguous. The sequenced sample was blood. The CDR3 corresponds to CASSPRSRGPGYGYTF. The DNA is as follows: TGTGCCAGCAGCCCCCGGAGCAGAGGGCCTGGGTATGGCTACACCTTC.